This entry lists 22 T cell receptor beta chains sequenced from one sample in a study of regulatory T cells in long-lasting Graves disease (dated by TCRdb to the early 2020s). The library relied on multiplex PCR. TCRdb shows the sequencer as Illumina HiSeq 4000. TCR beta libraries were built with iRepertoire HTBI primers and Arm-PCR amplification of CDR3 regions. In-frame beta chains were kept once TCRdb had trimmed the public reads at Q25 with fastp and called clones with MiXCR. Merged by CDR3 protein, the rows form single entries marked with the most common genes and DNA. The sample records around 230,000 distinct CDR3 sequences, about 17% of which are singletons. Of the sample, approximately 20% is held by the ten largest clones. The sample's time point, from its label and the paper: newly diagnosed GD, antithyroid drugs for less than 3 months. For both TCR sequencing and RNA sequencing, RNA was extracted from PBMCs in TRIzol.

The source was peripheral blood mononuclear cells (PBMCs), collected at new diagnosis, from a patient treated with antithyroid drugs. Receptor source: a female donor with Graves disease.

This clonotype was recorded at least ten times. V and J are TRBV20-1 and TRBJ2-1, with 9 bases aligning to TRBD2. This CDR3 spans 16 amino acids. Germline V gives CDR1 DFQATT, CDR2 SNEGSKA (reference sequence). With 3 bases clipped from V and 2 bases from J, the junction kept 8 bases outside the gene matches. CDR3 amino acids: CSARGSTSGAYNEQFF. CDR3 DNA: TGCAGTGCTAGGGGATCGACTAGCGGAGCCTACAATGAGCAGTTCTTC.

The chain has TRBV6-2 or TRBV6-3 and TRBJ2-7, with 9 positions matching TRBD1. V lost 5 bases, J lost 3 bases, and 14 bases stayed unmatched. CDR1 and CDR2 from the germline V gene are MNHEY and SVGEGT. This CDR3 has 17 residues. CDR3 DNA sequence: TGTGCCAGCAGTGAAACGAACATCCTGACAGGGGGCTACGAGCAGTACTTC. Translated: CASSETNILTGGYEQYF.

The chain couples TRBV12-3 or TRBV12-4 to TRBJ2-1; TRBD2 might be the D (5 bases). The length of the CDR3 is 15 residues. The V and J ends lost 0 bases and 3 bases respectively, with 9 bases between them. In DNA form, the CDR3 reads TGTGCCAGCAGTTTAGCGGGAGTGGGCTACAATGAGCAGTTCTTC. This codes for CASSLAGVGYNEQFF.

This clonotype has a count of ten or more. V usage is TRBV7-2 and J usage is TRBJ2-7, with D possibly TRBD2 on 6 matching bases. Deletions cut 4 bases from V and 5 bases from J, with 15 bases between. Germline V gives CDR1 SGHTA, CDR2 FQGNSA. The CDR3 is 14 amino acids. The CDR3 coding sequence is TGTGCCAGCAGCTCCCTCGTGGGGGGACACGAGCAGTACTTC. It translates to CASSSLVGGHEQYF. Variable domain in full (rest from reference TRBV7-2 and TRBJ2-7): GAGVSQSPSNKVTEKGKDVELRCDPISGHTALYWYRQSLGQGLEFLIYFQGNSAPDKSGLPSDRFSAERTGGSVSTLTIQRTQQEDSAVYLCASSSLVGGHEQYFGPGTRLTVT.

This clonotype came up many times. The rearrangement uses TRBV11-3 and TRBJ2-3; 8 nucleotides line up with TRBD1. Germline CDR1 reads SGHNT; CDR2 reads YENEEA. The CDR3 length is 15 residues. J lost 6 bases, V lost 6 bases, and 11 bases had no gene match. CDR3 DNA sequence: TGTGCCAGCAGTCCCATGGGACAGGCTAGTGATACGCAGTATTTT. This translates into CASSPMGQASDTQYF.

This chain links TRBV6-1 with TRBJ2-5; the match to TRBD2 covers 9 bases. Germline V lookup: CDR1 MNHNS, CDR2 SASEGT. This CDR3 region has 14 residues. V gave up 7 bases and J gave up 0 bases; unmatched junction bases: 3. CDR3 nucleotide sequence: TGTGCCAGCAAGACTAGCGGCAACCAAGAGACCCAGTACTTC. Translating it yields CASKTSGNQETQYF.

This clonotype was recorded many times. This chain links TRBV18 with TRBJ2-2; D possibly corresponds to TRBD1 (5 bases). Germline lookup yields CDR1 KGHSH and CDR2 LQKENI. V dropped 2 bases and J dropped 5 bases, with 9 bases sitting between them. The CDR3 sequence is 14 residues long. The CDR3 sequence is CASSPRQNTGELFF. In nucleotides, the CDR3 is TGTGCCAGCTCACCAAGACAGAATACCGGGGAGCTGTTTTTT.

This clonotype has ten or more counts. The chain recombines TRBV2 with TRBJ2-1; TRBD2 matches 13 bases. Germline V gene lookup returns CDR1 SNHLY and CDR2 FYNNEI. Trimming at V came to 7 bases and at J to 15 bases, leaving 18 bases not matched to a gene. CDR3 length equals 16 residues. The CDR3 here is CASITPGLAGLRSGFF. CDR3 bases: TGTGCCAGCATCACGCCGGGACTAGCGGGACTCCGTTCGGGGTTCTTC.

This clonotype was seen more than once but under ten times. CDR3 bases: TGTGCCAGCAGCCAAGAAGTCCGACAGGGCGACTATGGCTACACCTTC. Its translation is CASSQEVRQGDYGYTF. This chain uses TRBV4-2 with TRBJ1-2; 7 bases are a match to TRBD1. Trimming took 0 bases from V and 3 from J; bases not matched to a gene: 7. Germline V lookup: CDR1 LGHNA, CDR2 YNFKEQ. The CDR3 totals 16 residues.

The J gene is TRBJ2-3, the V gene TRBV9, with 10 bases that match TRBD2. Germline CDR1 SGDLS, CDR2 YYNGEE. This CDR3 has 16 amino acids. Unmatched junction bases numbered 8, after V lost 5 bases and J lost 2 bases. In nucleotides, the CDR3 is TGTGCCAGCAGTTGGAGCGGGGGGGGGGTCACAGATACGCAGTATTTT. Translation: CASSWSGGGVTDTQYF.

The chain recombines TRBV5-1 with TRBJ2-3; no clear D. The V and J ends lost 7 bases and 1 base respectively, with 13 bases between them. The length of the CDR3 is 14 residues. CDR1 is SGHRS and CDR2 is YFSETQ in the germline V gene. The CDR3 DNA follows: TGCGCCAGCGTCAGCATAGGCGGCACAGATACGCAGTATTTT. It codes for CASVSIGGTDTQYF. The variable domain in full, with the rest retrieved from reference TRBV5-1 and TRBJ2-3, is KAGVTQTPRYLIKTRGQQVTLSCSPISGHRSVSWYQQTPGQGLQFLFEYFSETQRNKGNFPGRFSGRQFSNSRSEMNVSTLELGDSALYLCASVSIGGTDTQYFGPGTRLTVL.

Worth noting for this clonotype: A far bigger clonotype differs at one base, so this is likely a read error. The chain uses TRBV2 and TRBJ2-1, with D possibly matching TRBD2 (7 bases). Germline lookup yields CDR1 SNHLY and CDR2 FYNNEI. The germline V and J ends were trimmed by 3 bases and 3 bases, with 15 bases remaining between them. The CDR3 has 16 amino acids. CDR3 in amino acids: CASSEKGRGFYNEQFF. The CDR3 DNA reads as TGTGCCAGCAGTGAGAAGGGGAGGGGGTTCTACAATGAGCAGTTCTTC.

This clonotype was counted ten times or more. The chain uses TRBV14 and TRBJ2-1; maybe TRBD1 (5 bases). V lost 8 bases and J 6 bases, leaving 14 bases between the germline ends. This CDR3 has 13 amino acids. Germline values: CDR1 SGHDN, CDR2 FVKESK. CDR3 sequence (DNA): TGTGCCAGCTCCAGAAGCCAGGGCAATGAGCAGTTCTTC. Protein product: CASSRSQGNEQFF.

In its sample, this clonotype was seen a few times. The chain has TRBV20-1 and TRBJ1-2, with TRBD1 as a possible D gene (5 bases). V shed 3 bases and J shed 7 bases, with 15 bases lying between them. Per germline, CDR1 DFQATT and CDR2 SNEGSKA (reference sequence). The length of the CDR3 is 13 residues. The CDR3 protein is CSASIPGLFGYTF. The CDR3 bases are TGCAGTGCTAGTATCCCAGGGCTTTTTGGCTACACCTTC.

In this sample, this clonotype turned up a few times. Relative to the germline gene, one junction end is altered; a read error may explain this. This chain connects TRBV2 to TRBJ2-5; D possibly corresponds to TRBD2 (5 bases). CDR1 and CDR2 from the germline V gene are SNHLY and FYNNEI. The CDR3 covers 13 residues. The DNA for the CDR3 is TGTGCCAGCAGTCCTGGACTGGAAGAGACCCAGTGCTTC. This sequence encodes CASSPGLEETQCF.

This clonotype was counted many times. Written as DNA, the CDR3 is TGTGCCAGCGGCGGATGGGGGGACGGGCGTGAGCAGTTCTTC. Translating it yields CASGGWGDGREQFF. V is TRBV25-1 and J is TRBJ2-1, with a possible D match to TRBD2 (6 bases). Trimming pared 8 bases from V and 9 bases from J, leaving 20 bases between. Germline V gene lookup returns CDR1 MGHDK and CDR2 SYGVNS. The CDR3 length is 14 residues.

This clonotype was seen many times. V usage is TRBV6-2 or TRBV6-3 and J usage is TRBJ1-1; D ambiguous. The CDR3 contains 14 residues. V lost 4 bases and J lost 1, with 10 bases in between. Germline assignment: CDR1 MNHEY and CDR2 SVGEGT. The DNA for the CDR3 is TGTGCCAGCAGTTGGACGGGAGGGAACACTGAAGCTTTCTTT. Protein sequence: CASSWTGGNTEAFF.

This clonotype was observed at least ten times. This chain connects TRBV27 to TRBJ2-7; D possibly corresponds to TRBD1 (5 bases). V lost 4 bases and J lost 3, with 10 bases in between. Germline V gives CDR1 MNHEY, CDR2 SMNVEV (reference sequence). This CDR3 spans 13 amino acids. CDR3 coding DNA: TGTGCCAGCAGTTCCCGACAGATCTACGAGCAGTACTTC. Amino acid sequence: CASSSRQIYEQYF.

In the case of this clonotype: A much bigger clone sits one base away, suggesting this may be a read error. The conserved phenylalanine or tryptophan is not found at the CDR3 terminus, so this likely reflects a read error. This chain joins TRBV7-9 and TRBJ1-1; D remains unclear. Germline values: CDR1 SEHNR, CDR2 FQNEAQ (reference sequence). The CDR3 has 15 residues. V lost 5 bases and J 1 base, leaving 14 bases between the germline ends. For the CDR3, the DNA is TGTGCCAGCAGCCCCCAGACCACAGCGAACACTGAAGCTTTCCTT. It yields the protein CASSPQTTANTEAFL.

This clonotype was detected many times. One end of the junction varies from germline; a read error may be responsible. The rearrangement links TRBV11-2 to TRBJ2-5, with 7 bases aligning to TRBD1. The V gene's germline CDR1 is SGHAT and CDR2 FQNNGV. This CDR3 is built from 15 residues. The CDR3 region has the DNA TGCGCCAGCAGCCAAGATAACAGGGGTGGAGAGACCCAGTACTTC. Its protein is CASSQDNRGGETQYF.

V is TRBV9 and J is TRBJ1-3; 11 bases map to TRBD1. The V gene end was trimmed by 0 bases and the J gene end by 4 bases; junction bases not matched to a gene: 3. CDR1 and CDR2 from the germline V gene are SGDLS and YYNGEE. This CDR3 comprises 16 residues. In nucleotides, the CDR3 is TGTGCCAGCAGCGTAGAAGGACAGGGGGCCGGAAACACCATATATTTT. It translates to CASSVEGQGAGNTIYF.

Many counts were recorded for this clonotype. The chain has TRBV3-1 and TRBJ1-1; possible D gene TRBD1, 6 bases. V lost 0 bases and J 10 bases, leaving 12 bases between the germline ends. Germline lookup yields CDR1 LGHDT and CDR2 YNNKEL (reference sequence). This CDR3 region has 13 residues. This chain's CDR3 is CASSQEGGRRAFF. The CDR3 DNA reads TGTGCCAGCAGCCAAGAAGGGGGGAGAAGAGCTTTCTTT.